This is a list of T cell receptor beta chains from one sample in a study of blood T cell repertoires in COVID-19. Assay: immunoSEQ multiplex PCR; the TCRdb copy retains only in-frame clones and omits some. This sample has 150,000 to 250,000 clones, with approximately 80% found just once. The sequencing input was PBMCs or T cells enriched from blood (not recorded which). All receptors derive from a man between 40 and 49 years old who had recovered from COVID-19. Each CDR3 is given with its conserved first and last residue. A D gene is named only where the DNA matches it firmly. For some rows the clone size is stated as once, few or many, or as a class when expanded; others skip it.

d_gene: -
j_gene: TRBJ2-1
abundance: -
v_gene: TRBV11-2
CDR3aa: CASSKGGVLSSYNEQFF
CDR3nt: TGTGCCAGCAGCAAAGGGGGAGTCCTGAGCTCCTACAATGAGCAGTTCTTC

d_gene: -
j_gene: TRBJ1-2
abundance: -
v_gene: TRBV10-3
CDR3aa: CAISESTAANYGYTF
CDR3nt: TGTGCCATCAGTGAGTCGACGGCAGCGAACTATGGCTACACCTTC

d_gene: TRBD1
j_gene: TRBJ2-7
abundance: -
v_gene: TRBV19
CDR3aa: CASSRDSSYEQYF
CDR3nt: TGTGCCAGCTCCCGGGACAGCTCCTACGAGCAGTACTTC

d_gene: TRBD2
j_gene: TRBJ2-1
abundance: -
v_gene: TRBV29-1
CDR3aa: CSVERGPSGTNSYNEQFF
CDR3nt: TGCAGCGTTGAGAGGGGGCCTAGCGGGACGAATTCCTACAATGAGCAGTTCTTC

d_gene: -
j_gene: TRBJ1-2
abundance: -
v_gene: TRBV18
CDR3aa: CASSPETTNYGYTF
CDR3nt: TGTGCCAGCTCACCCGAGACAACTAACTATGGCTACACCTTC

d_gene: -
j_gene: TRBJ2-1
abundance: -
v_gene: TRBV3-1/TRBV3-2
CDR3aa: CASSHGTSYNEQFF
CDR3nt: TGTGCCAGCAGCCATGGCACCTCCTACAATGAGCAGTTCTTC

d_gene: -
j_gene: TRBJ1-1
abundance: few
v_gene: TRBV2
CDR3aa: CASRKQTGMNTEAFF
CDR3nt: TGTGCCAGCAGGAAACAAACAGGAATGAACACTGAAGCTTTCTTT

d_gene: TRBD2
j_gene: TRBJ2-4
abundance: -
v_gene: TRBV4-3
CDR3aa: CASSQDSGSFANGNKNIQYF
CDR3nt: TGCGCCAGCAGCCAAGATAGCGGGAGTTTTGCGAATGGGAACAAAAACATTCAGTACTTC

d_gene: TRBD2
j_gene: TRBJ2-2
abundance: -
v_gene: TRBV6-5
CDR3aa: CASSRGGGGTGELFF
CDR3nt: TGTGCCAGCAGTCGCGGGGGGGGTGGCACCGGGGAGCTGTTTTTT

d_gene: TRBD2
j_gene: TRBJ2-5
abundance: -
v_gene: TRBV7-9
CDR3aa: CASAHSGGDQYF
CDR3nt: TGTGCCAGCGCCCACAGCGGGGGGGACCAGTACTTC

d_gene: TRBD1
j_gene: TRBJ1-2
abundance: -
v_gene: TRBV25-1
CDR3aa: CASSARQGESYGYTF
CDR3nt: TGTGCCAGCAGTGCCAGACAGGGGGAGAGCTATGGCTACACCTTC

d_gene: -
j_gene: TRBJ2-7
abundance: few
v_gene: TRBV30
CDR3aa: CAWSYRSSEQYF
CDR3nt: TGTGCCTGGAGTTACAGGAGCAGCGAGCAGTACTTC

d_gene: -
j_gene: TRBJ2-1
abundance: -
v_gene: TRBV9
CDR3aa: CASSLDSYNEQFF
CDR3nt: TGTGCCAGCAGTCTTGACAGCTACAATGAGCAGTTCTTC